This T cell receptor beta chain originates from a study of PD-1 blockade in classical Hodgkin lymphoma. Study outcomes and limitations: A reduction in baseline TCR diversity was reportedly seen in newly diagnosed patients relative to healthy donors. Complete responders matched newly diagnosed patients in baseline diversity. Those starting nivolumab under 1 year post-ASCT were excluded. Compared with baseline, CD4+ but not CD8+ TCR diversity had risen significantly by C4D1.

Trimming removed 6 bases at V and 8 bases at J, with 11 bases between. Germline assignment: CDR1 MDHEN and CDR2 SYDVKM. This CDR3 is 12 amino acids long. Every patient was affected by relapse after autologous stem cell transplantation, while exposure to brentuximab vedotin was not uniform. TCRdb's copy holds only in-frame clones and misses some; the assay was immunoSEQ multiplex PCR. The sample records under 20,000 clones, less than 80% being singletons. This clone has only one observation. The antigen is not known. The rearrangement joins TRBV28 to TRBJ2-1; maybe TRBD2 (5 bases). The sequences come from peripheral blood mononuclear cells (PBMCs), collected before the second cycle of nivolumab. This clonotype was obtained from a human donor with classical Hodgkin lymphoma. CDR3 coding DNA: TGTGCCAGCAGAGATACTAGTTATGAGCAGTTCTTC. It translates to CASRDTSYEQFF.